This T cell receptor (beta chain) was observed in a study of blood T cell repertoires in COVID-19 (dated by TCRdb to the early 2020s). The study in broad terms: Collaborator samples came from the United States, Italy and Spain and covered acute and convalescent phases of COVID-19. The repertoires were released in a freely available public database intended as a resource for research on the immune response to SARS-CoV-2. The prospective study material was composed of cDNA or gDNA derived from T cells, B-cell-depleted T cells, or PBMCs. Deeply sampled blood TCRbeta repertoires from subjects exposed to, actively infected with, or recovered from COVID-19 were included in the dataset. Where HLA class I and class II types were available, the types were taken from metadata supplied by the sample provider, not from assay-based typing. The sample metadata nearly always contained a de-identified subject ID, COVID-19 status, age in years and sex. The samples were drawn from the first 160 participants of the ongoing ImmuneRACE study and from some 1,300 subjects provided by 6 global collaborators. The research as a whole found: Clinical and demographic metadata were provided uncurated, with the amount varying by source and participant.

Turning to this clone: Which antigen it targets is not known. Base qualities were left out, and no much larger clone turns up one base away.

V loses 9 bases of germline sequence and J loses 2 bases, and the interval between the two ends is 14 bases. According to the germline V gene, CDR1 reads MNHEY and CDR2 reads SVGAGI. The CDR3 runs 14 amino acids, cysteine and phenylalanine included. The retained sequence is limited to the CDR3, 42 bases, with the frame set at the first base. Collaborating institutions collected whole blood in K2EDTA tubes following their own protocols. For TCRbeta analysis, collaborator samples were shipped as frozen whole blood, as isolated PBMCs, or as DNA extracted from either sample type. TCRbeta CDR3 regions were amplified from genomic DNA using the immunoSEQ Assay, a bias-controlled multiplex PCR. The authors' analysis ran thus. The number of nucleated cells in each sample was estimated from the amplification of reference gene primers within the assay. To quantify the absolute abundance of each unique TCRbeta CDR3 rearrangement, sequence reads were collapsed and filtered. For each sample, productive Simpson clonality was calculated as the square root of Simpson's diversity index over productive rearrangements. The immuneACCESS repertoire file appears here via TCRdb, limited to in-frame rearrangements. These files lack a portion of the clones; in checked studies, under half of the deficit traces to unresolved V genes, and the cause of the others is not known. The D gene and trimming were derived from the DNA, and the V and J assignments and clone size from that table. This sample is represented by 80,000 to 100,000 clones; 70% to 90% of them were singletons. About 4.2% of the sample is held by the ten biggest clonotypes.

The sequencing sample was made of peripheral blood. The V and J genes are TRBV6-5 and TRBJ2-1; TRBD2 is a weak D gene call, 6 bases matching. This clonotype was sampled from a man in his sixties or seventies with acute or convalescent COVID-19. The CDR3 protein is CASCSGTPYNEQFF. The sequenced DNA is TGTGCCAGTTGTAGCGGCACGCCCTACAATGAGCAGTTCTTC.